The clone carrying this T cell receptor beta chain has only one observation. Germline loops: CDR1 SGHDT, CDR2 YYEEEE. The CDR3 has 13 amino acids. Trimming stripped 2 bases from V and 6 bases from J, with 9 bases between. This sample is part of a study of blood T cell repertoires in COVID-19. About the research overall: Spain, Italy and the United States supplied samples that represented acute and convalescent COVID-19. Sources were T cells, B-cell-depleted T cells, or PBMCs; the material itself was cDNA or gDNA.

Original handling: Reference gene primer amplification gave estimated nucleated cell counts. Clones were read by immunoSEQ multiplex PCR, and TCRdb kept only the in-frame ones, dropping some. The V and J calls and the clone size are those of that table, but D and trimming were determined from the DNA. Of 180,000 or so clones in the sample, roughly 86% were seen once. This TCR came from a man in his 70s with acute or convalescent COVID-19. The material sequenced was peripheral blood. This chain joins TRBV5-6 and TRBJ2-1; D gene unclear. CDR3 sequence (DNA): TGTGCCAGCAGCTTTTTACTTATCAATGAGCAGTTCTTC. Translating it yields CASSFLLINEQFF.